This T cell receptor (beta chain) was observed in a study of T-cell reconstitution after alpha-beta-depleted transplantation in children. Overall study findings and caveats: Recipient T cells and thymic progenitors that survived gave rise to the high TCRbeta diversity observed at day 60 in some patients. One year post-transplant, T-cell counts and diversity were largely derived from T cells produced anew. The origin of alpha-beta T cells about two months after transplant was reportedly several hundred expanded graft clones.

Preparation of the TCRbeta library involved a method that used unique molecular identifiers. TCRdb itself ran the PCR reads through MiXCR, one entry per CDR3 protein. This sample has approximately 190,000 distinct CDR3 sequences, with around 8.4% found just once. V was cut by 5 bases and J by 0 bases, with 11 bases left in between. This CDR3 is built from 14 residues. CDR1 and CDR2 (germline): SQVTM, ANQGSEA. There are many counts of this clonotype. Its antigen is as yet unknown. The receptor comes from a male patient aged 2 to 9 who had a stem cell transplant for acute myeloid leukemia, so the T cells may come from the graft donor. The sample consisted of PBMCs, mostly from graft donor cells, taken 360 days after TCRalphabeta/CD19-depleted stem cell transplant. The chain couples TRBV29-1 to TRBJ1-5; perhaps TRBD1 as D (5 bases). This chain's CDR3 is CSVQGHDSNQPQHF. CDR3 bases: TGCAGCGTTCAGGGCCATGATAGCAATCAGCCCCAGCATTTT.